One and the same sample provided the 8 T cell receptor beta chains below, sequenced in a study of human T cells and chemical hapten exposure. Each CDR3 protein gets one entry after TCRdb re-called the RACE reads with MiXCR. Here the sample spans about 69,000 distinct CDR3 sequences, approximately 32% being singletons. The time point denotes: patch test 1, 2 weeks after DPC sensitization. Indicated treatment: therapeutic diphenylcyclopropenone sensitization with weekly scalp DPC. The sample here was whole blood, taken in connection with sensitization to the hapten diphenylcyclopropenone (DPC). These receptors all stem from a man aged 35-49 years with alopecia areata. Some clones in this sample may be carry-over from other donors' samples.

V and J are TRBV12-3 or TRBV12-4 and TRBJ2-4; TRBD1 might be the D (5 bases). V was trimmed by 4 bases and J by 5 bases, leaving 9 bases between them. The CDR3 runs to 13 residues. The CDR3 DNA sequence: TGTGCCAGCAGTTCACCGACAGAAAACATTCAGTACTTC. It codes for CASSSPTENIQYF.

This clonotype was counted only a few times. V and J are TRBV28 and TRBJ2-6, with 7 positions matching TRBD2. Germline V CDR1 and CDR2: MDHEN, SYDVKM. CDR3 length equals 15 residues. Unmatched junction bases numbered 2, after V lost 6 bases and J lost 0 bases. CDR3 loop: CASSPGGSGANVLTF. The CDR3 region has the DNA TGTGCCAGCAGCCCGGGGGGCTCTGGGGCCAACGTCCTGACTTTC.

This clonotype has only a few counts. CDR3 DNA: TGTGCCACGGGACAAGTGGATGGCTACACCTTC. Its translation is CATGQVDGYTF. V usage is TRBV2 and J usage is TRBJ1-2, with D possibly matching TRBD1 (6 bases). The V end was cut by 10 bases, the J end by 6 bases, with 12 bases between. There are 11 residues in the CDR3. Per the germline V gene, CDR1 is SNHLY and CDR2 is FYNNEI. Drawing the rest from reference TRBV2 and TRBJ1-2, the complete variable domain is EPEVTQTPSHQVTQMGQEVILRCVPISNHLYFYWYRQILGQKVEFLVSFYNNEISEKSEIFDDQFSVERPDGSNFTLKIRSTKLEDSAMYFCATGQVDGYTFGSGTRLTVV.

The J gene is TRBJ2-1, the V gene TRBV27; D call uncertain. The CDR3 consists of 16 residues. Germline lookup yields CDR1 MNHEY and CDR2 SMNVEV (reference sequence). With 0 bases removed from V and 5 bases from J, the gap between germline ends came to 14 bases. The CDR3 coding sequence is TGTGCCAGCAGTTTATCTGGGTTGAGTTTACACAATGAGCAGTTCTTC. Its protein is CASSLSGLSLHNEQFF.

The chain employs TRBV20-1 and TRBJ1-5; D uncertain. V lost 0 bases and J lost 4, with 10 bases in between. From germline, CDR1 is DFQATT and CDR2 SNEGSKA (reference sequence). The CDR3 extends over 14 amino acids. CDR3 sequence reads: CSARDSTRNQPQHF. The DNA for the CDR3 is TGCAGTGCTAGAGATTCGACCCGTAATCAGCCCCAGCATTTT.

This chain links TRBV7-3 with TRBJ2-2; D perhaps matches TRBD2 (6 bases). V gave up 9 bases and J gave up 3 bases, with 17 bases separating them. From germline, CDR1 is SGHTA and CDR2 FQGTGA. This CDR3 is 15 amino acids long. The CDR3 region is CASSSGASDTGELFF. For the CDR3, the DNA is TGTGCCAGTTCCTCGGGAGCTTCGGACACCGGGGAGCTGTTTTTT.

CDR3 nucleotides: TGCAGCGTCGCTAGCGGGAGGATCGGCGGGGAGCTGTTTTTT. Its translation: CSVASGRIGGELFF. The rearrangement uses TRBV29-1 and TRBJ2-2; TRBD2 matches 11 bases. The germline CDR1 and CDR2 sequences are SQVTM and ANQGSEA. V shed 6 bases, J shed 7 bases, and the junction held 7 bases outside the gene matches. The CDR3 has 14 residues.

This clonotype has more than one count but fewer than ten. This sequence joins TRBV7-9 and TRBJ2-5; 8 bases align to TRBD1. V shed 1 base, J shed 2 bases, and the junction held 6 bases outside the gene matches. The CDR3 totals 16 residues. Germline CDR1 is SEHNR and CDR2 is FQNEAQ (reference sequence). The CDR3 protein is CASSLGDRGKQETQYF. The CDR3 nucleotides read TGTGCCAGCAGCTTAGGTGACAGGGGCAAACAAGAGACCCAGTACTTC.